This T cell receptor beta chain was profiled in a study of blood T cell repertoires in COVID-19. CDR3 length equals 13 residues. Germline V gene lookup returns CDR1 LGHDT and CDR2 YNNKEL (reference sequence). V was cut by 4 bases and J by 4 bases, with 7 bases left in between. TCRdb's table, derived via immunoSEQ multiplex PCR, lists solely in-frame clones and lacks some. The sample lists a few hundred thousand clones, about 86% occurring once. This receptor was identified in a woman between 50 and 59 years old in a cohort exposed to, infected with or recovered from COVID-19 (not recorded which). This rearrangement joins TRBV3-1 (or the pseudogene TRBV3-2) to TRBJ1-4; TRBD1 is a possible D gene (5 bases). Sequencing was performed on PBMCs or T cells enriched from blood (not recorded which). The CDR3 nucleotides are TGTGCCAGCAGCCCGGGACTTAATGAAAAACTGTTTTTT. Amino acids: CASSPGLNEKLFF.